The 23 T cell receptor beta chains in this list originate from one sample, sequenced in a study of neurological immune-mediated disorders. Each CDR3 protein is one row after TCRdb ran MiXCR on the 5' RACE reads. The top ten clones hold around 1.3% of a sample with about 66,000 distinct CDR3 sequences, less than 4% of them seen once. Input material: PBMCs. The receptor source for this set is a man aged 25-45 years with multiple sclerosis.

This clonotype has a count of ten or more. The chain couples TRBV12-3 or TRBV12-4 to TRBJ1-3, with D hard to call. Between the trimmed V and J ends, which lost 8 bases and 4 bases, there was a span of 18 bases. CDR3 length: 15 residues. CDR3 sequence: CASAMRALEGNTIYF. The CDR3 DNA sequence: TGTGCCAGCGCAATGCGGGCCTTGGAGGGAAACACCATATATTTT.

This clonotype came up many times. DNA of the CDR3: TGCGCCAGCAGTGGGGCTAGCGGGGACGAGCAGTACTTC. Amino acids: CASSGASGDEQYF. V gene TRBV5-1 combines with J gene TRBJ2-7; 9 bases fit TRBD2. There are 13 residues in the CDR3. V dropped 5 bases and J dropped 5; count of bases not matched to a gene: 5. The germline V gene encodes CDR1 SGHRS and CDR2 YFSETQ.

The V and J genes are TRBV10-3 and TRBJ2-7, with D maybe TRBD2 (6 bases). Germline values: CDR1 ENHRY, CDR2 SYGVKD. The CDR3 is 13 amino acids. The V end lost 7 bases, the J end lost 4 bases, and 14 bases lay between the germline ends. The CDR3 coding sequence is TGTGCCATCAAGGAGGAGGGCAAGTACGAGCAGTACTTC. This sequence encodes CAIKEEGKYEQYF.

This clonotype was recorded at least ten times. V and J are TRBV20-1 and TRBJ2-1; TRBD2 is a possible D gene (5 bases). V was shortened by 3 bases and J by 8 bases, with 11 bases between the two germline ends. CDR3 length: 12 residues. Germline V gene lookup returns CDR1 DFQATT and CDR2 SNEGSKA (reference sequence). This CDR3 reads CSASPGGDEQFF. The CDR3 nucleotides read TGCAGTGCTAGTCCCGGAGGCGATGAGCAGTTCTTC.

This clonotype was picked up many times. The chain has TRBV2 and TRBJ2-5, with TRBD2 matching over 12 bases. Unmatched junction bases numbered 11, after V lost 10 bases and J lost 2 bases. CDR3 length: 16 residues. Germline loops: CDR1 SNHLY, CDR2 FYNNEI. The CDR3 nucleotides are TGTGCCACCCTAGCGGGGGGGCTTTCGGGGCAAGAGACCCAGTACTTC. This codes for CATLAGGLSGQETQYF.

Many counts were recorded for this clonotype. The gene calls are TRBV27 and TRBJ2-3; D not resolved. This CDR3 comprises 13 residues. The ends were cut back, 5 bases at V and 3 bases at J, with 9 bases in the middle. CDR1 and CDR2 (germline): MNHEY, SMNVEV (reference sequence). Here the CDR3 DNA reads TGTGCCAGCAGTCGTCCCCAGACAGATACGCAGTATTTT. Its protein is CASSRPQTDTQYF.

This clonotype was detected ten times or more. V is TRBV4-1 and J is TRBJ2-1; tentative D call: TRBD1 (6 bases). The ends were cut back, 1 base at V and 4 bases at J, with 14 bases in the middle. The CDR3 loop spans 16 amino acids. Germline loops: CDR1 MGHRA, CDR2 YSYEKL. The chain's CDR3 is CASSQASGERYNEQFF. The CDR3 nucleotides read TGCGCCAGCAGCCAAGCGTCAGGGGAACGTTACAATGAGCAGTTCTTC.

This clonotype was observed many times. The V call is TRBV4-3, the J call TRBJ2-5; D unclear. With 2 bases removed from V and 5 bases from J, the gap between germline ends came to 12 bases. In germline, CDR1 is LGHNA, CDR2 YSLEER. CDR3 length: 14 amino acids. CDR3 region: CASSQQSGSETQYF. CDR3 nucleotides: TGCGCCAGCAGCCAACAATCTGGGTCCGAGACCCAGTACTTC.

This clonotype was picked up many times. The chain combines TRBV4-2 with TRBJ2-7; 10 positions match TRBD2. CDR1 is LGHNA, CDR2 YNFKEQ, per germline. V lost 0 bases to trimming and J lost 3 bases; unmatched junction nucleotides: 8. The CDR3 loop spans 17 amino acids. CDR3 in amino acids: CASSQETQRGGLYEQYF. The CDR3 nucleotides are TGTGCCAGCAGCCAAGAGACGCAGCGGGGGGGCCTCTACGAGCAGTACTTC.

This clonotype has ten or more counts. The chain combines TRBV20-1 with TRBJ2-2; unclear D gene. V was clipped by 6 bases and J by 0 bases, with 11 bases between them. The CDR3 covers 14 residues. Germline CDR1 DFQATT, CDR2 SNEGSKA (reference sequence). The CDR3 DNA reads TGCAGTGCGAGATTGGCCACGAACACCGGGGAGCTGTTTTTT. It codes for CSARLATNTGELFF.

This clonotype has at least ten counts. The chain employs TRBV5-5 and TRBJ1-3, with D perhaps TRBD1 (5 bases). The CDR3 has 15 residues. Trimming pared 3 bases from V and 4 bases from J, leaving 14 bases between. Germline lookup yields CDR1 SGHKS and CDR2 YYEKEE (reference sequence). CDR3 amino acids: CASSSGRTSGNTIYF. The CDR3 DNA sequence: TGTGCCAGCAGCTCGGGACGGACCTCAGGAAACACCATATATTTT.

The table lists this clonotype with many counts. V is TRBV6-5 and J is TRBJ1-6, with D uncertain. Looked up from germline, CDR1 is MNHEY and CDR2 is SVGAGI. V was trimmed by 6 bases and J by 7 bases, leaving 19 bases between them. This CDR3 is built from 16 residues. CDR3 region: CASRKWATGGNSPLHF. CDR3 DNA: TGTGCCAGCAGGAAGTGGGCGACCGGAGGGAATTCACCCCTCCACTTT.

This clonotype was counted a few times. The rearrangement joins TRBV19 to TRBJ1-2, with a possible D match to TRBD1 (6 bases). V was trimmed by 1 base and J by 8 bases, leaving 20 bases between them. CDR1 is LNHDA, CDR2 SQIVND, per germline (reference sequence). This CDR3 region has 16 residues. The CDR3 region has the DNA TGTGCCAGTAGTATAGCCCAACCGGGGGGCGCAGAGGGCTACACCTTC. Translating it yields CASSIAQPGGAEGYTF.

Relative to its sample, this clonotype is medium-sized (0.01 to 0.1%). The chain is built from TRBV20-1 and TRBJ1-1; tentative D call: TRBD1 (5 bases). CDR1 and CDR2 from the germline V gene are DFQATT and SNEGSKA (reference sequence). The CDR3 has 14 amino acids. V gave up 4 bases and J gave up 9 bases, with 21 bases separating them. CDR3 sequence (DNA): TGCAGTGCTACCCCGATCAGCCCGATGGGGCAAGCTTTCTTT. It yields the protein CSATPISPMGQAFF.

Many counts were recorded for this clonotype. The rearrangement joins TRBV29-1 to TRBJ2-3; D possibly uses TRBD1 or TRBD2 (5 bases each). V lost 4 bases to trimming and J lost 4 bases, with 12 bases between them. CDR1 and CDR2 (germline): SQVTM, ANQGSEA. The CDR3 covers 13 residues. The CDR3: CSVVTGRADTQYF. CDR3 bases: TGCAGCGTTGTAACGGGACGGGCAGATACGCAGTATTTT.

This clonotype was found a few times. The rearrangement joins TRBV5-1 to TRBJ1-3; TRBD1 matches 7 bases. Germline CDR1 SGHRS, CDR2 YFSETQ. The CDR3 contains 15 residues. Losses at the gene ends were 4 bases for V and 2 bases for J; bases not matched to a gene: 6. CDR3 nucleotides: TGCGCCAGCAGCGAACCCGGGACAGCTGGAAACACCATATATTTT. This gives the protein CASSEPGTAGNTIYF.

This clonotype has only a few counts. The gene calls are TRBV4-1 and TRBJ2-7; D gene unclear. The germline CDR1 and CDR2 sequences are MGHRA and YSYEKL. Trimming removed 0 bases at V and 2 bases at J, with 11 bases between. CDR3 length: 15 amino acids. CDR3 in DNA: TGCGCCAGCAGCCAAGATATTTGGAGTCCCTACGAGCAGTACTTC. Its protein product is CASSQDIWSPYEQYF.

The sample holds many counts of this clonotype. V is TRBV5-1 and J is TRBJ1-1; unclear D gene. The length of the CDR3 is 15 residues. Germline assignment: CDR1 SGHRS and CDR2 YFSETQ. Trimming took 1 base from V and 5 from J, leaving 15 bases between them. The CDR3 DNA reads as TGCGCCAGCAGCTTGATCGCCCAAGTGGGGACTGAAGCTTTCTTT. Its translation: CASSLIAQVGTEAFF.

V usage is TRBV5-1 and J usage is TRBJ2-5, with 8 bases lining up with TRBD1. V lost 2 bases and J lost 2; bases outside the gene matches: 5. The germline gives CDR1 SGHRS, CDR2 YFSETQ. The length of the CDR3 is 15 residues. The CDR3 loop reads CASSLGTGLQETQYF. The DNA for the CDR3 is TGCGCCAGCAGCTTAGGGACAGGACTACAAGAGACCCAGTACTTC.

This clonotype was counted many times. This chain uses TRBV29-1 with TRBJ2-2; D is unresolved. Germline CDR1 is SQVTM and CDR2 is ANQGSEA. There are 11 residues in the CDR3. The chain's CDR3 is CTAVRDGELFF. CDR3 nucleotide sequence: TGCACCGCTGTAAGGGATGGGGAGCTGTTTTTT.

This clonotype was counted many times. The chain carries TRBV9 and TRBJ2-5; D not resolved. Germline CDR1 reads SGDLS; CDR2 reads YYNGEE. There are 14 residues in the CDR3. V lost 1 base and J 4 bases, leaving 11 bases between the germline ends. In DNA form, the CDR3 reads TGTGCCAGCAGCGTAACCTCCCAAGCAGAGACCCAGTACTTC. Translation: CASSVTSQAETQYF.

This clonotype was seen ten or more times. The chain couples TRBV18 to TRBJ2-5; 7 bases are a match to TRBD2. The CDR3 contains 14 residues. Trimming at V came to 3 bases and at J to 7 bases, leaving 8 bases not matched to a gene. Germline CDR1 and CDR2: KGHSH and LQKENI. The CDR3 DNA is TGTGCCAGCTCACCGGACGCGGGGGAATCGACCCAGTACTTC. Residues: CASSPDAGESTQYF.

This clonotype was observed many times. The CDR3 loop reads CASSLARFGREVNEQYF. CDR3 in DNA: TGTGCCAGCAGCTTAGCTAGGTTCGGACGGGAGGTCAACGAGCAGTACTTC. The V call is TRBV7-9, the J call TRBJ2-7, with 7 bases that match TRBD2. The germline gives CDR1 SEHNR, CDR2 FQNEAQ (reference sequence). J lost 5 bases, V lost 0 bases, and 13 bases had no gene match. This CDR3 has 17 amino acids.